This T cell receptor (beta chain) was sequenced during a study of blood T cell repertoires in COVID-19. This CDR3 comprises 14 residues. V was pared by 6 bases and J by 2 bases, with 7 bases of the junction left unmatched. CDR1 and CDR2 from the germline V gene are MNHEY and SVGAGI. How the authors handled the data: Cell counts per sample came from amplifying reference gene primers. Here immunoSEQ multiplex PCR was the method, and the copy in TCRdb shows in-frame clones only, minus some. V and J calls and clone size are those listed in that table; D and trimming were worked out from the DNA. The sample shows some 190,000 clones, approximately 85% of them seen only once.

This receptor was taken from a woman between 65 and 79 years old with active or convalescent COVID-19. Input material: peripheral blood. The chain is built from TRBV6-5 and TRBJ2-7; 7 bases line up with TRBD1. The CDR3 DNA is TGTGCCAGCAGAGGAACCGGACAGGCCTACGAGCAGTACTTC. Residues: CASRGTGQAYEQYF.